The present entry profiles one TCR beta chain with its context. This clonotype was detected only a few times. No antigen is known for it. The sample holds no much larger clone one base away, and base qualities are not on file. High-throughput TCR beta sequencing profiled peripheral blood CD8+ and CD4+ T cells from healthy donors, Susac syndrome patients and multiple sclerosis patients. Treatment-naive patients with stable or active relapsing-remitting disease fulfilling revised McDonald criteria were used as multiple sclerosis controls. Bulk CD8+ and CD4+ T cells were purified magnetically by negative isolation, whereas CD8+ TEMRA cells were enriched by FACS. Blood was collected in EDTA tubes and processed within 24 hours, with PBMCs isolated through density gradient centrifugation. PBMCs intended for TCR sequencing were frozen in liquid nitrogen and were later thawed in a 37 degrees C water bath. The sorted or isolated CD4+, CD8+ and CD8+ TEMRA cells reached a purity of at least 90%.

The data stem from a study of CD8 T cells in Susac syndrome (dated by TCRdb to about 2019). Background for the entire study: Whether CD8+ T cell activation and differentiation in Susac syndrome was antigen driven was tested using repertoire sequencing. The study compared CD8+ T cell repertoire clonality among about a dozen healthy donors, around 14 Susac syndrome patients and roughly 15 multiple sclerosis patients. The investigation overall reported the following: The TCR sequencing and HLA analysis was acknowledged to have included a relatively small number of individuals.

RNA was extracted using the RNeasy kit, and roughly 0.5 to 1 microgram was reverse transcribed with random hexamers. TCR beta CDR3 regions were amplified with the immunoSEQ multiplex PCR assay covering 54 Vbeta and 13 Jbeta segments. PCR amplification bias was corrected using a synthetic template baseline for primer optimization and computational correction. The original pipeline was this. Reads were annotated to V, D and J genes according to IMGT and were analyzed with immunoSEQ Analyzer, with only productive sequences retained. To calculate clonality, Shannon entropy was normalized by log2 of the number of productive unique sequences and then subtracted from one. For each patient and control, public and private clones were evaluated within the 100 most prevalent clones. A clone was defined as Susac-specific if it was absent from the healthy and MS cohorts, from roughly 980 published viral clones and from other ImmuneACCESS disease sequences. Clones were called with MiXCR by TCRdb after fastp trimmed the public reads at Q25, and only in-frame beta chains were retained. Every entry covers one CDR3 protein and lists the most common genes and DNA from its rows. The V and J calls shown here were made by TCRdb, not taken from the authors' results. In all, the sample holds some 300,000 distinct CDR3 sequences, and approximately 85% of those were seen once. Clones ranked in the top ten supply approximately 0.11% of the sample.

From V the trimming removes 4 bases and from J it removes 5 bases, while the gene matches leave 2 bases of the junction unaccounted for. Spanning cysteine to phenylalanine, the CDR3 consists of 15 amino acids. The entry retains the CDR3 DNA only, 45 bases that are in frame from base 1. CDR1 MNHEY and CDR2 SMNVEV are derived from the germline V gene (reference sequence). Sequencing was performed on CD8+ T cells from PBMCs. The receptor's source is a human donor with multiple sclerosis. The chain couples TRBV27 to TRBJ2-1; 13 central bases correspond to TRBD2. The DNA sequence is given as TGTGCCAGCAGTTGGGGGACTAGCGGGAACAATGAGCAGTTCTTC. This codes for CASSWGTSGNNEQFF.